This TCR beta chain was profiled in a study of somatic mutations in cytotoxic T cells in rheumatoid arthritis. Study observations and caveats: Of about 62 patients, fewer than ten had a largest CD8+ clone that exceeded 20% of CD8+ cells.

The assay was immunoSEQ multiplex PCR, and TCRdb's table has in-frame clones only and misses some. The sample shows some 14,000 clones, more than 70% of them seen only once. A word on this clone: Its antigen is undetermined.

Sequenced: CD8+ T cells sorted from blood. The source of this sequence is an adult with rheumatoid arthritis.

This CDR3 reads CASRGSYEQYF. CDR3 bases: TGTGCCAGCAGGGGCTCCTACGAGCAGTACTTC. The chain couples TRBV6-6 to TRBJ2-7; D unclear. CDR1 MNHNY and CDR2 SVGAGI come from the germline V gene (reference sequence). This CDR3 contains 11 residues. Trimming pared 6 bases from V and 0 bases from J, leaving 3 bases between.